These 30 T cell receptor beta chains share one sample of origin, sequenced in a study of PD-L1 blockade in urothelial cancer. Regarding time point: pretreatment peripheral blood. Assay used: immunoSEQ multiplex PCR; TCRdb lists only in-frame clones, some missing. The profile shows roughly 77,000 clones, about four fifths of them singletons. The sample consisted of PBMCs, taken around atezolizumab (anti-PD-L1) treatment. Every receptor here comes from a woman between 65 and 79 years old with urothelial cancer.

About this clone: This sample includes further DNA sequences coding for the same CDR3. V is TRBV29-1 and J is TRBJ1-2; the D gene is possibly TRBD1 (5 bases). Per the germline V gene, CDR1 is SQVTM and CDR2 is ANQGSEA. This CDR3 contains 11 residues. Trimming pared 4 bases from V and 2 bases from J, leaving 5 bases between. The CDR3 spells CSVGQNYGYTF. CDR3 DNA sequence: TGCAGCGTTGGACAGAACTATGGCTACACCTTC. Using reference TRBV29-1 and TRBJ1-2 for the parts outside the CDR3, the full variable domain is SAVISQKPSRDICQRGTSLTIQCQVDSQVTMMFWYRQQPGQSLTLIATANQGSEATYESGFVIDKFPISRPNLTFSTLTVSNMSPEDSSIYLCSVGQNYGYTFGSGTRLTVV.

V usage is TRBV19 and J usage is TRBJ1-1, with TRBD1 identical over 9 bases. CDR1 is LNHDA and CDR2 is SQIVND in the germline V gene (reference sequence). V lost 4 bases, J lost 3 bases, and 15 bases stayed unmatched. This CDR3 is built from 18 residues. The CDR3 sequence: CASSRELTGTGRHTEAFF. As DNA, the CDR3 is TGTGCCAGTAGTAGAGAACTGACCGGGACAGGGCGACACACTGAAGCTTTCTTT. The whole variable domain, filled in from reference TRBV19 and TRBJ1-1, reads DGGITQSPKYLFRKEGQNVTLSCEQNLNHDAMYWYRQDPGQGLRLIYYSQIVNDFQKGDIAEGYSVSREKKESFPLTVTSAQKNPTAFYLCASSRELTGTGRHTEAFFGQGTRLTVV.

The chain employs TRBV27 and TRBJ1-5; perhaps TRBD1 as D (5 bases). The germline CDR1 and CDR2 sequences are MNHEY and SMNVEV (reference sequence). The CDR3 is 20 amino acids. V lost 2 bases and J 0 bases, leaving 23 bases between the germline ends. Here the CDR3 DNA reads TGTGCCAGCAGTTTAATAACCCCGGACAACTTCGAACATAGCAATCAGCCCCAGCATTTT. It translates to CASSLITPDNFEHSNQPQHF.

This chain connects TRBV27 to TRBJ2-7; weak D call: TRBD1 (6 bases). The V and J ends lost 4 bases and 2 bases respectively, with 21 bases between them. Germline V lookup: CDR1 MNHEY, CDR2 SMNVEV (reference sequence). CDR3 length: 17 residues. In nucleotides, the CDR3 is TGTGCCAGCAGTTCTACCCGACAGGTCGTAGGGCCCTACGAGCAGTACTTC. Protein product: CASSSTRQVVGPYEQYF.

The chain is built from TRBV6-1 and TRBJ2-3; the D gene is possibly TRBD2 (6 bases). CDR3 size: 11 residues. Germline loops: CDR1 MNHNS, CDR2 SASEGT. Trimming left V 6 bases short and J 5 bases short, with 6 bases between. CDR3 in amino acids: CASRAGDTQYF. CDR3 bases: TGTGCCAGCAGAGCGGGAGATACGCAGTATTTT.

The V and J genes are TRBV13 and TRBJ2-1, with TRBD2 matching 10 bases. The germline CDR1 and CDR2 sequences are PRHDT and FYEKMQ (reference sequence). J lost 7 bases, V lost 0 bases, and 12 bases had no gene match. The CDR3 loop spans 18 amino acids. The CDR3 here is CASSLGLGALAGINEQFF. The CDR3 nucleotides are TGTGCCAGCAGCTTAGGCCTTGGAGCACTAGCGGGAATTAATGAGCAGTTCTTC.

V and J are TRBV11-2 and TRBJ2-7, with 13 bases identical to TRBD2. The J segment lost 7 bases and the V segment lost 6 bases, leaving 9 bases of the junction unmatched. The CDR3 spans 15 residues. CDR1 and CDR2 from the germline V gene are SGHAT and FQNNGV. Written as DNA, the CDR3 is TGTGCCAGCAGTCCCGGACTAGCGGGAGTAGGTGAGCAGTACTTC. It codes for CASSPGLAGVGEQYF.

The chain uses TRBV7-2 and TRBJ1-1; D perhaps matches TRBD1 (5 bases). Trimming took off 5 bases at V and 4 bases at J, with 11 bases between the two ends. The CDR3 runs 13 residues. Germline-derived CDR1 and CDR2 are SGHTA and FQGNSA. The CDR3 loop is CASSVRQFTEAFF. CDR3 sequence (DNA): TGTGCCAGCAGCGTTCGACAGTTCACTGAAGCTTTCTTT.

V and J are TRBV7-3 and TRBJ2-1; TRBD2 matches at 8 bases. The CDR3 runs to 16 residues. CDR1 and CDR2 from the germline V gene are SGHTA and FQGTGA. Trimming at V came to 1 base and at J to 0 bases, leaving 2 bases not matched to a gene. The DNA for the CDR3 is TGTGCCAGCAGCTTAATAGCGGGATCCTCCTACAATGAGCAGTTCTTC. It specifies CASSLIAGSSYNEQFF.

The CDR3 DNA reads TGCGCCAGCAGCTTGGCCGGTCCGGAGACCCAGTACTTC. Its protein is CASSLAGPETQYF. The V call is TRBV5-1, the J call TRBJ2-5; D not certain. The CDR3 has 13 residues. Trimming shortened V by 0 bases and J by 5 bases, and 8 bases separated the two germline ends. Germline V gene lookup returns CDR1 SGHRS and CDR2 YFSETQ. Supplemented by reference TRBV5-1 and TRBJ2-5, the full variable domain reads KAGVTQTPRYLIKTRGQQVTLSCSPISGHRSVSWYQQTPGQGLQFLFEYFSETQRNKGNFPGRFSGRQFSNSRSEMNVSTLELGDSALYLCASSLAGPETQYFGPGTRLLVL.

V is TRBV11-2 and J is TRBJ2-5, with 9 nucleotides matching TRBD2. The CDR3 runs 18 residues. Germline lookup yields CDR1 SGHAT and CDR2 FQNNGV. Losses at the gene ends were 2 bases for V and 4 bases for J; bases not matched to a gene: 14. Here the CDR3 DNA reads TGTGCCAGCAGCTTACAGCTATTTGTGGCGGGGGGGCCAGAGACCCAGTACTTC. Its protein product is CASSLQLFVAGGPETQYF.

This chain's CDR3 is CASSEPSGGTGELFF. DNA for the CDR3: TGTGCCAGCAGTGAACCATCGGGGGGAACCGGGGAGCTGTTTTTT. This chain links TRBV6-1 with TRBJ2-2, with TRBD2 identical over 7 bases. Per the germline V gene, CDR1 is MNHNS and CDR2 is SASEGT. Losses at the gene ends were 2 bases for V and 5 bases for J; bases not matched to a gene: 5. This CDR3 spans 15 amino acids.

The count of this clone is one. The chain recombines TRBV29-1 with TRBJ2-5; tentative D call: TRBD1 (6 bases). V lost 4 bases to trimming and J lost 4 bases, with 13 bases between them. The CDR3 sequence is 13 residues long. CDR1 and CDR2 (germline): SQVTM, ANQGSEA. In nucleotides, the CDR3 is TGCAGCGTTGGTCCGGCAGGGGTAGAGACCCAGTACTTC. Amino acids: CSVGPAGVETQYF.

This chain connects TRBV28 to TRBJ1-5, with D possibly matching TRBD1 (5 bases). V shed 5 bases and J shed 4 bases, with 15 bases lying between them. The CDR3 runs 15 residues. CDR1 and CDR2 from the germline V gene are MDHEN and SYDVKM. The CDR3 is CASSPAGGVNQPQHF. The CDR3 nucleotides read TGTGCCAGCAGTCCCGCGGGGGGGGTTAATCAGCCCCAGCATTTT.

Turning to this clone: A read error may account for a junction end that differs from germline. The gene calls are TRBV4-3 and TRBJ2-3; TRBD1 might be the D (9 bases). Germline CDR1 and CDR2: LGHNA and YSLEER. The CDR3 covers 19 residues. The CDR3 region has the DNA TGCGCCAGCAGCCACGCCCTTTACACCGGGACAGGGCTCGGGCGGGGGGCGAATTTT. This codes for CASSHALYTGTGLGRGANF.

The rearrangement joins TRBV14 to TRBJ1-3; possibly TRBD1 for D (5 bases). The CDR3 runs 16 residues. V was trimmed by 5 bases and J by 2 bases, leaving 16 bases between them. Germline lookup yields CDR1 SGHDN and CDR2 FVKESK. The CDR3 sequence is CASSYRSGIAGNTIYF. CDR3 in DNA: TGTGCCAGCAGCTACCGCTCAGGGATCGCTGGAAACACCATATATTTT.

The J gene is TRBJ2-7, the V gene TRBV7-2, with 7 bases identical to TRBD2. The length of the CDR3 is 14 residues. Germline V lookup: CDR1 SGHTA, CDR2 FQGNSA. With V trimmed by 6 bases and J by 2 bases, 7 bases remained unmatched. The CDR3: CASSRSGVAYEQYF. The CDR3 DNA reads TGTGCCAGCAGTCGCAGCGGGGTCGCCTACGAGCAGTACTTC.

This chain uses TRBV13 with TRBJ2-3; weak D call: TRBD2 (6 bases). This CDR3 comprises 14 residues. Germline V gives CDR1 PRHDT, CDR2 FYEKMQ (reference sequence). V gave up 4 bases and J gave up 0 bases, with 8 bases separating them. DNA for the CDR3: TGTGCCAGCAGCTACAGCGGGAGCACAGATACGCAGTATTTT. This encodes CASSYSGSTDTQYF.

About this clone itself: Other DNA sequences in this specimen translate into the identical CDR3. The chain combines TRBV30 with TRBJ1-2; tentative D call: TRBD1 (6 bases). The CDR3 covers 12 residues. Germline V gene lookup returns CDR1 GTSNPN and CDR2 SVGIG (reference sequence). V was trimmed by 2 bases and J by 8 bases, leaving 12 bases between them. The CDR3 loop is CAWSRQAGGYTF. The CDR3 coding sequence is TGTGCCTGGAGTCGACAGGCTGGAGGCTACACCTTC.

V usage is TRBV6-5 and J usage is TRBJ1-2; weak D call: TRBD1 (6 bases). The CDR3 length is 14 residues. V lost 6 bases to trimming and J lost 4 bases, with 15 bases between them. Per the germline V gene, CDR1 is MNHEY and CDR2 is SVGAGI. The CDR3 region is CASSLDRTLYGYTF. The DNA for the CDR3 is TGTGCCAGCAGCCTCGACAGGACCCTCTATGGCTACACCTTC.

In this sample, this clone turned up a few times. The V and J genes are TRBV5-1 and TRBJ2-1; 15 nucleotides align to TRBD2. CDR1 SGHRS and CDR2 YFSETQ come from the germline V gene. The length of the CDR3 is 15 residues. J gave up 7 bases and V 5 bases, and 4 bases lay outside the gene matches. The CDR3 region is CASSSGTSGRNEQFF. Here the CDR3 DNA reads TGCGCCAGCAGTTCCGGGACTAGCGGGAGGAATGAGCAGTTCTTC.

The chain combines TRBV19 with TRBJ1-5; D is unresolved. This CDR3 comprises 15 residues. Germline CDR1 is LNHDA and CDR2 is SQIVND (reference sequence). V lost 4 bases to trimming and J lost 2 bases, with 12 bases between them. The CDR3 here is CASSTTPEGNQPQHF. The CDR3 nucleotides read TGTGCCAGTAGTACGACACCGGAAGGCAATCAGCCCCAGCATTTT.

The chain employs TRBV4-1 and TRBJ2-7, with unresolved D. V lost 3 bases and J lost 2, with 8 bases in between. Looked up from germline, CDR1 is MGHRA and CDR2 is YSYEKL. The CDR3 runs 13 residues. The CDR3 region is CASSHYSTYEQYF. The CDR3 nucleotides read TGCGCCAGCAGCCATTACAGTACCTACGAGCAGTACTTC.

The J gene is TRBJ2-1, the V gene TRBV4-1, with 12 bases matching TRBD2. The CDR3 runs to 18 residues. After removal of 0 bases from V and 4 bases from J, the junction contained 7 bases not matched to a gene. Per the germline V gene, CDR1 is MGHRA and CDR2 is YSYEKL. The CDR3 loop reads CASSQEAASGGVYNEQFF. The DNA of the CDR3 is TGCGCCAGCAGCCAAGAGGCGGCTAGCGGGGGGGTATACAATGAGCAGTTCTTC.

The genes are TRBV27 and TRBJ1-5; tentatively, D is TRBD1 (6 bases). V lost 2 bases and J lost 7, with 9 bases in between. The germline V gene has CDR1 MNHEY and CDR2 SMNVEV (reference sequence). The CDR3 extends over 13 amino acids. As DNA, the CDR3 is TGTGCCAGCAGTTTAGGGGGCTGGCAGCCCCAGCATTTT. Protein product: CASSLGGWQPQHF.

The chain is built from TRBV6-1 and TRBJ2-5; D is undetermined. The CDR3 extends over 13 amino acids. Germline lookup yields CDR1 MNHNS and CDR2 SASEGT. V gave up 3 bases and J gave up 5 bases, with 10 bases separating them. This CDR3 is CASSDFSWETQYF. The CDR3 region has the DNA TGTGCCAGCAGTGATTTTAGCTGGGAGACCCAGTACTTC.

J is TRBJ2-3 and V is TRBV5-1; D gene unclear. Germline assignment: CDR1 SGHRS and CDR2 YFSETQ. Trimming stripped 4 bases from V and 4 bases from J, with 10 bases between. The CDR3 length is 13 residues. CDR3 sequence: CASSPTEADTQYF. In DNA form, the CDR3 reads TGCGCCAGCAGCCCGACTGAGGCAGATACGCAGTATTTT.

The rearrangement joins TRBV5-1 to TRBJ2-7; 12 nucleotides match TRBD2. V dropped 4 bases and J dropped 6; count of bases not matched to a gene: 2. Germline V CDR1 and CDR2: SGHRS, YFSETQ. The CDR3 is 13 amino acids. CDR3 sequence reads: CASSKTSGSEQYF. The CDR3 nucleotides are TGCGCCAGCAGCAAGACTAGCGGGAGCGAGCAGTACTTC.

The chain employs TRBV2 and TRBJ2-2, with 7 bases matching TRBD1. V was clipped by 5 bases and J by 5 bases; unmatched bases: 2. Germline CDR1 is SNHLY and CDR2 is FYNNEI. The CDR3 covers 13 residues. CDR3 DNA sequence: TGTGCCAGCAGTTACAGGGGAACCGGGGAGCTGTTTTTT. Translated: CASSYRGTGELFF.

The chain couples TRBV7-8 to TRBJ2-3; 7 nucleotides agree with TRBD1. The V gene's germline CDR1 is SGHVS and CDR2 FQNEAQ. Losses at the gene ends were 5 bases for V and 9 bases for J; bases not matched to a gene: 14. The CDR3 extends over 15 amino acids. The chain's CDR3 is CASSPRQGPSLTQYF. The CDR3 DNA reads TGTGCCAGCAGCCCACGACAGGGACCATCTTTGACGCAGTATTTT.